These T cell receptor beta chains were read from a single sample in a study of cytomegalovirus exposure and HLA in healthy donors. The table came from immunoSEQ multiplex PCR; TCRdb's copy has only in-frame clones and leaves some out. This sample has about 50,000 clones, with nearly 85% found just once. Sequencing was done on a sample of PBMCs. Receptors originate from a man aged 25 to 45 in good health and CMV-seronegative. Both conserved end residues are part of each CDR3. Fields, in order: V gene, D gene, J gene, clone size, CDR3 DNA, CDR3 protein. The D gene is left open where the match is weak. Clone size is stated in some rows and not others, as once, few, many or a class when expanded.

TRBV11-2	-	TRBJ2-5	-	TGTGCCAGCAGCCTGACAGACCAAGAGACCCAGTACTTC	CASSLTDQETQYF
TRBV6-1	TRBD1	TRBJ1-1	-	TGTGCCAGCAGAATAGGACAGGAGCGGAACACTGAAGCTTTCTTT	CASRIGQERNTEAFF
TRBV7-9	-	TRBJ1-1	-	TGTGCCAGCAGCTTAGCCCTCTCAGTCACTGAAGCTTTCTTT	CASSLALSVTEAFF
TRBV7-2	-	TRBJ1-5	few	TGTGCCAGCAGCTTAGGAAGGAGGCAGCCCCAGCATTTT	CASSLGRRQPQHF
TRBV28	-	TRBJ1-6	few	TGTGCCAGCAGGACAGGAGATAATTCACCCCTCCACTTT	CASRTGDNSPLHF
TRBV6-5	-	TRBJ1-2	-	TGTGCCAGCACCGACAGAACAGCTAACTATGGCTACACCTTC	CASTDRTANYGYTF
TRBV27	TRBD2	TRBJ2-7	-	TGTGCCAGCAGTTTAGGGACTAGCGGGAGGTACGAGCAGTACTTC	CASSLGTSGRYEQYF
TRBV27	TRBD1	TRBJ2-7	-	TGTGCCAGCAGTCTCACCGGGACAGGGGCCTCCTACGAGCAGTACTTC	CASSLTGTGASYEQYF
TRBV11-3	TRBD2	TRBJ2-5	-	TGTGCCAGCAGCGACTCGGGAGGGTCCTTGAGGCAGTACTTC	CASSDSGGSLRQYF
TRBV6-1	TRBD1	TRBJ2-1	medium-sized	TGTGCCAGCAGTGAAGGGTCAGGGGGCTACAATGAGCAGTTCTTC	CASSEGSGGYNEQFF
TRBV11-2	-	TRBJ1-6	once	TGTGCCAGCAGGTTCACTGGGCGGGGGTTGAATTCACCCCTCCACTTT	CASRFTGRGLNSPLHF
TRBV12-5	TRBD2	TRBJ2-1	-	TGTGCTAGTGGTTTAGGCGGGGGAAGCTACAATGAGCAGTTCTTC	CASGLGGGSYNEQFF
TRBV9	TRBD2	TRBJ2-1	-	TGTGCCAGCAGCTCCAGCGGGGGGGCAGCGAATGAGCAGTTCTTC	CASSSSGGAANEQFF
TRBV2	-	TRBJ2-1	few	TGTGCCAGCGCTAGGGACACCTCTTACAATGAGCAGTTCTTC	CASARDTSYNEQFF
TRBV6-6	TRBD1	TRBJ1-2	-	TGTGCCAGCAGTTACACAACAGGGGGCCATGGCTACACCTTC	CASSYTTGGHGYTF
TRBV6-6	-	TRBJ1-1	-	TGTGCCAGCAGTTTATCCCGCAGGGGAGAAGCTTTCTTT	CASSLSRRGEAFF
TRBV28	-	TRBJ1-5	once	TGTGCCAGCAGTACCCCCGGGAGGCAAGTGGGCAATCAGCCCCAGCATTTT	CASSTPGRQVGNQPQHF
TRBV7-3	-	TRBJ1-5	-	TGTGCCAGCAGCTTGCTACTGGGGCTTGGTAGTCAGCCCCAGCATTTT	CASSLLLGLGSQPQHF
TRBV30	TRBD2	TRBJ2-1	-	TGTGCCTGGAGCCCCACCCTTAGCGGGAGGGTGGACCATGAGCAGTTCTTC	CAWSPTLSGRVDHEQFF
TRBV5-8	-	TRBJ2-1	-	TGTGCCAGCAGCTCGGGAGTAGATGCCTACAATGAGCAGTTCTTC	CASSSGVDAYNEQFF
TRBV5-1	-	TRBJ2-7	-	TGCGCCAGCAGCCCGCCCTCAGGGGGGGAGCAGTACTTC	CASSPPSGGEQYF
TRBV19	-	TRBJ2-5	-	TGTGCCAGTAGTAGAGGACTCCTGGCTCAAGAGACCCAGTACTTC	CASSRGLLAQETQYF